What follows are 27 T cell receptor beta chains derived from one specimen sequenced in a study of T cells after yellow fever vaccination. Via MiXCR, TCRdb re-called the 5' RACE reads, giving one row per CDR3 protein. The sample holds some 240,000 distinct CDR3 sequences, 3% to 3.5% seen once. Here the sequenced sample was CD4+ T cells sorted from PBMCs, taken 10 days after the yellow fever booster vaccination. These receptors were collected from a man aged 18 to 29 who received the YFV17D yellow fever vaccine.

This rearrangement joins TRBV2 to TRBJ1-6; TRBD1 is a possible D gene (5 bases). CDR1 and CDR2 from the germline V gene are SNHLY and FYNNEI. The CDR3 length is 15 residues. V was clipped by 6 bases and J by 4 bases, with 13 bases between them. DNA of the CDR3: TGTGCCAGCAGAGGGGCGTCGAGGTATAATTCACCCCTCCACTTT. Its protein product is CASRGASRYNSPLHF.

In this sample, this clonotype turned up a few times. V gene TRBV4-1 combines with J gene TRBJ1-4; 8 bases agree with TRBD1. The V gene end was trimmed by 2 bases and the J gene end by 12 bases; junction bases not matched to a gene: 11. CDR3 length: 15 amino acids. From germline, CDR1 is MGHRA and CDR2 YSYEKL. The DNA for the CDR3 is TGCGCCAGCAGCCAACCCGGACAGGGAAGCGCGGAACTGTTTTTT. It yields the protein CASSQPGQGSAELFF.

This clonotype was counted many times. The chain couples TRBV4-1 to TRBJ1-1, with D unresolved. V lost 8 bases and J lost 0, with 13 bases in between. The CDR3 has 14 amino acids. Germline V CDR1 and CDR2: MGHRA, YSYEKL. The CDR3 loop reads CASSSPAMNTEAFF. CDR3 DNA sequence: TGCGCCAGCTCTTCCCCTGCCATGAACACTGAAGCTTTCTTT.

This clonotype was seen repeatedly, ten times or more. This chain joins TRBV20-1 and TRBJ2-2, with a weak D call TRBD2 (6 bases). V was trimmed by 4 bases and J by 6 bases, leaving 21 bases between them. Looked up from germline, CDR1 is DFQATT and CDR2 is SNEGSKA (reference sequence). The CDR3 is 16 residues long. CDR3 bases: TGCAGTGCTAAGAGCCGGGACTCCAACGTTCCCGGGGAGCTGTTTTTT. Translating it yields CSAKSRDSNVPGELFF.

This chain links TRBV6-5 with TRBJ2-3, with a tentative D call TRBD2 (5 bases). There are 15 residues in the CDR3. Trimming took off 6 bases at V and 6 bases at J, with 19 bases between the two ends. The germline gives CDR1 MNHEY, CDR2 SVGAGI. DNA for the CDR3: TGTGCCAGCAGACCAACTAGAGGTGTATGGGATACGCAGTATTTT. This sequence encodes CASRPTRGVWDTQYF.

This clonotype was seen ten or more times. The chain uses TRBV5-1 and TRBJ2-1, with 8 nucleotides matching TRBD1. V dropped 4 bases and J dropped 8; count of bases not matched to a gene: 14. CDR1 and CDR2 from the germline V gene are SGHRS and YFSETQ. This CDR3 contains 16 residues. CDR3 DNA: TGCGCCAGCAGCAGGAAGGCCGGGACAGGCCCCCATGAGCAGTTCTTC. Its protein product is CASSRKAGTGPHEQFF.

This clonotype was counted at least ten times. This chain connects TRBV20-1 to TRBJ2-4; D is undetermined. The germline gives CDR1 DFQATT, CDR2 SNEGSKA (reference sequence). Trimming left V 3 bases short and J 7 bases short, with 13 bases between. The CDR3 has 13 amino acids. CDR3 protein: CSASPGNSNIQYF. Here the CDR3 DNA reads TGCAGTGCTAGTCCTGGAAATTCCAACATTCAGTACTTC.

There are many counts of this clonotype. The genes are TRBV2 and TRBJ1-1, with TRBD1 matching over 7 bases. The V gene end was trimmed by 5 bases and the J gene end by 5 bases; junction bases not matched to a gene: 5. Per germline, CDR1 SNHLY and CDR2 FYNNEI. The CDR3 has 13 residues. The DNA for the CDR3 is TGTGCCAGCAGTTCTGACAGGGCTACTGAAGCTTTCTTT. This encodes CASSSDRATEAFF.

This clonotype was seen a handful of times. The gene calls are TRBV18 and TRBJ2-7, with 8 bases matching TRBD2. Germline V gives CDR1 KGHSH, CDR2 LQKENI. There are 13 residues in the CDR3. V trimming: 6 bases; J trimming: 5 bases; junction bases outside the gene matches: 6. The CDR3 sequence: CASSPGRDDEQYF. CDR3 in DNA: TGTGCCAGCTCCCCCGGGAGGGACGACGAGCAGTACTTC. Using reference TRBV18 and TRBJ2-7 for the parts outside the CDR3, the full variable domain is NAGVMQNPRHLVRRRGQEARLRCSPMKGHSHVYWYRQLPEEGLKFMVYLQKENIIDESGMPKERFSAEFPKEGPSILRIQQVVRGDSAAYFCASSPGRDDEQYFGPGTRLTVT.

This clonotype was observed many times. The chain employs TRBV12-3 or TRBV12-4 and TRBJ1-1; D call uncertain. Between the trimmed V and J ends, which lost 1 base and 4 bases, there was a span of 16 bases. The length of the CDR3 is 16 residues. DNA for the CDR3: TGTGCCAGCAGTTTAGGGGCGGGGAATAGGATCACTGAAGCTTTCTTT. It is translated as CASSLGAGNRITEAFF.

At least ten counts were recorded for this clonotype. V gene TRBV9 combines with J gene TRBJ2-3; D not certain. The CDR3 has 14 amino acids. Trimming shortened V by 4 bases and J by 5 bases, and 14 bases separated the two germline ends. Germline V lookup: CDR1 SGDLS, CDR2 YYNGEE. The DNA of the CDR3 is TGTGCCAGCAGCCCCCCCGTAATGGTAGATACGCAGTATTTT. Its protein product is CASSPPVMVDTQYF.

The sample holds a few counts of this clonotype. The V call is TRBV7-2, the J call TRBJ1-1; 10 nucleotides line up with TRBD1. CDR1 is SGHTA and CDR2 is FQGNSA in the germline V gene. The CDR3 has 15 residues. V trimming: 5 bases; J trimming: 6 bases; junction bases outside the gene matches: 9. CDR3 nucleotides: TGTGCCAGCAGCCCAACCGGGACAGGGGTCCCTGAAGCTTTCTTT. Amino acid sequence: CASSPTGTGVPEAFF.

This clonotype was counted ten times or more. The rearrangement joins TRBV6-5 to TRBJ2-3; 11 nucleotides align to TRBD2. This CDR3 spans 17 amino acids. The germline CDR1 and CDR2 sequences are MNHEY and SVGAGI. V lost 7 bases, J lost 5 bases, and 14 bases stayed unmatched. CDR3 DNA sequence: TGTGCCAGCACCTCTAGCGGGGGGCCCTTTAGGGTAGATACGCAGTATTTT. It is translated as CASTSSGGPFRVDTQYF.

This clonotype was picked up many times. V is TRBV20-1 and J is TRBJ2-7; tentatively, D is TRBD2 (6 bases). The germline V gene has CDR1 DFQATT and CDR2 SNEGSKA (reference sequence). Trimming pared 0 bases from V and 5 bases from J, leaving 14 bases between. The CDR3 runs to 14 residues. The CDR3 DNA reads TGCAGTGCTAGAGATCGGCTGGGGGGAGACGAGCAGTACGTC. Translation gives CSARDRLGGDEQYV.

This clonotype has more than one count but fewer than ten. The chain couples TRBV21-1 to TRBJ2-3; the table assigns TRBD1, which was not confirmed against the DNA. TRBV21-1 has pseudogene status. The CDR3 is 16 residues long. The CDR3: CASSKDLQGESDTQYF. The CDR3 nucleotides read TGTGCCAGCAGCAAAGACCTACAGGGCGAATCAGATACGCAGTATTTT.

The CDR3 loop is CASSLSGTASYEQYF. CDR3 coding DNA: TGTGCCAGCAGCTTGTCCGGGACAGCCTCCTACGAGCAGTACTTC. The chain carries TRBV5-4 and TRBJ2-7, with TRBD1 matching over 7 bases. The CDR3 consists of 15 residues. V was clipped by 1 base and J by 0 bases; unmatched bases: 4. Germline CDR1 is SGHNT and CDR2 is YYREEE (reference sequence).

This clonotype was found many times. The chain is built from TRBV4-3 and TRBJ1-5; possibly TRBD1 for D (5 bases). Germline CDR1 reads LGHNA; CDR2 reads YSLEER. The CDR3 is 14 residues long. Trimming removed 0 bases at V and 2 bases at J, with 5 bases between. This chain's CDR3 is CASSQDRGNQPQHF. DNA for the CDR3: TGCGCCAGCAGCCAAGACAGGGGCAATCAGCCCCAGCATTTT.

This clonotype came up many times. The V and J genes are TRBV7-2 and TRBJ1-2, with TRBD1 matching 9 bases. The CDR3 covers 15 residues. V dropped 4 bases and J dropped 6; count of bases not matched to a gene: 9. Germline CDR1 reads SGHTA; CDR2 reads FQGNSA. CDR3 nucleotides: TGTGCCAGCAGCTCGGCCGGGACAGGGATCCATGGCTACACCTTC. Protein product: CASSSAGTGIHGYTF.

This clonotype was seen repeatedly, ten times or more. V and J are TRBV3-1 and TRBJ2-2; 7 bases align to TRBD2. Trimming cost V 3 bases and J 5 bases; bases outside gene matches: 0. In germline, CDR1 is LGHDT, CDR2 YNNKEL (reference sequence). The CDR3 covers 13 residues. The CDR3 region has the DNA TGTGCCAGCAGCCAGGGGGGGACCGGGGAGCTGTTTTTT. Translated: CASSQGGTGELFF.

This chain joins TRBV3-1 and TRBJ2-3; maybe TRBD2 (7 bases). The CDR3 has 16 residues. Germline V CDR1 and CDR2: LGHDT, YNNKEL (reference sequence). The germline V and J ends were trimmed by 3 bases and 1 base, with 14 bases remaining between them. The CDR3 sequence is CASSHLVGGRTDTQYF. The CDR3 nucleotides read TGTGCCAGCAGCCACTTAGTCGGGGGGCGCACAGATACGCAGTATTTT.

The rearrangement uses TRBV6-6 and TRBJ2-5, with D uncertain. The V and J ends lost 0 bases and 5 bases respectively, with 7 bases between them. Looked up from germline, CDR1 is MNHNY and CDR2 is SVGAGI (reference sequence). CDR3 length: 13 residues. CDR3 in amino acids: CASSYSWTETQYF. Written as DNA, the CDR3 is TGTGCCAGCAGTTACTCTTGGACCGAGACCCAGTACTTC.

This clonotype turned up a few times. This chain connects TRBV3-1 to TRBJ1-2; 7 bases are a match to TRBD1. Germline V lookup: CDR1 LGHDT, CDR2 YNNKEL (reference sequence). The CDR3 covers 18 residues. Germline trimming cut 1 base from V and 5 bases from J; bases unmatched to any gene: 16. CDR3 protein: CASSQGRTQGQRKYGYTF. CDR3 sequence (DNA): TGTGCCAGCAGCCAAGGAAGAACGCAGGGACAGAGGAAGTATGGCTACACCTTC.

In its sample, this clonotype was seen a few times. V usage is TRBV6-2 or TRBV6-3 and J usage is TRBJ2-2; TRBD1 agrees at 8 bases. Looked up from germline, CDR1 is MNHEY and CDR2 is SVGEGT. The CDR3 runs 14 residues. Trimming cost V 8 bases and J 3 bases; bases outside gene matches: 5. CDR3 nucleotides: TGTGCCAGCTTCCCGGACAGGGACACCGGGGAGCTGTTTTTT. It translates to CASFPDRDTGELFF.

V is TRBV7-2 and J is TRBJ2-1, with a tentative D call TRBD1 (6 bases). Germline loops: CDR1 SGHTA, CDR2 FQGNSA. The CDR3 contains 14 residues. V lost 3 bases, J lost 2 bases, and 8 bases lay in between. In DNA form, the CDR3 reads TGTGCCAGCAGCTTCAGACAGGCCTACAATGAGCAGTTCTTC. It codes for CASSFRQAYNEQFF.

This clonotype was seen ten or more times. V usage is TRBV20-1 and J usage is TRBJ1-5, with a weak D call TRBD1 (5 bases). This CDR3 spans 16 amino acids. Deletions cut 2 bases from V and 11 bases from J, with 25 bases between. The germline gives CDR1 DFQATT, CDR2 SNEGSKA (reference sequence). The CDR3 sequence: CSARYNAGEIAEAQHF. CDR3 in DNA: TGCAGTGCTAGATATAATGCGGGGGAAATAGCTGAAGCCCAGCATTTT.

This clonotype has a handful of counts. The rearrangement uses TRBV18 and TRBJ2-1, with TRBD2 identical over 7 bases. With 6 bases clipped from V and 2 bases from J, the junction kept 7 bases outside the gene matches. The CDR3 contains 15 residues. In germline, CDR1 is KGHSH, CDR2 LQKENI. The CDR3 protein is CASSPPGGTYNEQFF. The CDR3 bases are TGTGCCAGCTCGCCCCCCGGGGGGACCTACAATGAGCAGTTCTTC.

A remark on this clonotype: One base away lies a much larger clone, so this may be a sequencing read error. The chain employs TRBV28 and TRBJ2-2; D is undetermined. Trimming took 2 bases from V and 3 from J, leaving 13 bases between them. The CDR3 sequence is 16 residues long. Germline V gives CDR1 MDHEN, CDR2 SYDVKM. The CDR3 sequence is CASSLGPWGYTGELFF. CDR3 nucleotides: TGTGCCAGCAGTTTAGGTCCTTGGGGTTACACCGGGGAGCTGTTTTTT.